These 5 T cell receptor beta chains came from one sample sequenced in a study of blood T cell repertoires in COVID-19. Libraries were prepared by immunoSEQ multiplex PCR; TCRdb keeps only in-frame clonotypes and omits some of them. This sample yields some 130,000 clones, of which around 89% are seen a single time; 10% belongs to the top ten. The sequencing input was peripheral blood. These receptor sequences come from a man between 50 and 59 years old with acute or convalescent COVID-19.

The chain links TRBV6-6 to TRBJ2-2; D may be TRBD2 (6 bases). V dropped 5 bases and J dropped 4 bases, with 14 bases sitting between them. Germline CDR1 reads MNHNY; CDR2 reads SVGAGI (reference sequence). The CDR3 length is 15 residues. CDR3 sequence (DNA): TGTGCCAGCAGTCTTCTGGGGGGTGGCACCGGGGAGCTGTTTTTT. Translation gives CASSLLGGGTGELFF.

This rearrangement joins TRBV9 to TRBJ1-5; D gene ambiguous. The CDR3 has 14 amino acids. Germline-derived CDR1 and CDR2 are SGDLS and YYNGEE. V lost 1 base to trimming and J lost 3 bases, with 8 bases between them. Here the CDR3 reads CASSVSGINQPQHF. The CDR3 DNA reads as TGTGCCAGCAGCGTATCGGGGATCAATCAGCCCCAGCATTTT. The full variable domain, completed using reference TRBV9 and TRBJ1-5, is DSGVTQTPKHLITATGQRVTLRCSPRSGDLSVYWYQQSLDQGLQFLIQYYNGEERAKGNILERFSAQQFPDLHSELNLSSLELGDSALYFCASSVSGINQPQHFGDGTRLSIL.

The chain couples TRBV29-1 to TRBJ2-1; D possibly corresponds to TRBD1 (7 bases). The CDR3 length is 13 residues. Germline lookup yields CDR1 SQVTM and CDR2 ANQGSEA. V was trimmed by 6 bases and J by 6 bases, leaving 15 bases between them. The CDR3 loop reads CSVRQGGGNEQFF. DNA of the CDR3: TGCAGCGTCAGACAGGGAGGTGGCAATGAGCAGTTCTTC.

The chain couples TRBV7-9 to TRBJ1-2; a weak D match, TRBD1 (6 bases). Trimming stripped 5 bases from V and 8 bases from J, with 18 bases between. CDR1 SEHNR and CDR2 FQNEAQ come from the germline V gene (reference sequence). The CDR3 has 14 residues. CDR3 protein: CASSGRQVVGGYTF. The CDR3 DNA sequence: TGTGCCAGCAGCGGCAGACAGGTGGTGGGGGGCTACACCTTC.

In this sample, this clone turned up a few times. V gene TRBV7-6 combines with J gene TRBJ2-2, with TRBD1 as a possible D gene (5 bases). The CDR3 spans 16 residues. Germline V CDR1 and CDR2: SGHVS, FNYEAQ. The V end was cut by 2 bases, the J end by 3 bases, with 13 bases between. The CDR3 DNA reads as TGTGCCAGCAGCTTAAGAGTTCAGGGTTACACCGGGGAGCTGTTTTTT. This encodes CASSLRVQGYTGELFF.